This T cell receptor (beta chain) was identified during a study of CD8 T cells in ankylosing spondylitis. TCRdb processed the 5' RACE reads anew with MiXCR; each CDR3 protein has one entry. The data hold 250,000 to 400,000 distinct CDR3 sequences, with 11% observed a single time. The CDR3 totals 14 residues. The ends lost 3 bases at V and 4 bases at J; junction bases unmatched: 5. Whole-study results and caveats: What appeared characteristic of ankylosing spondylitis blood was a TCR beta motif of eight highly homologous variants.

As concerns this clonotype: What it recognizes is unknown.

The source of this sequence is a female donor with ankylosing spondylitis or in good health (not recorded which). The rearrangement joins TRBV12-3 or TRBV12-4 to TRBJ2-5, with 7 bases fitting TRBD1. Sequencing used blood, either unsorted or a sorted T cell fraction (not recorded which). The CDR3 reads CASSLGTVGETQYF. The CDR3 nucleotides are TGTGCCAGCAGTTTGGGGACAGTTGGAGAGACCCAGTACTTC.